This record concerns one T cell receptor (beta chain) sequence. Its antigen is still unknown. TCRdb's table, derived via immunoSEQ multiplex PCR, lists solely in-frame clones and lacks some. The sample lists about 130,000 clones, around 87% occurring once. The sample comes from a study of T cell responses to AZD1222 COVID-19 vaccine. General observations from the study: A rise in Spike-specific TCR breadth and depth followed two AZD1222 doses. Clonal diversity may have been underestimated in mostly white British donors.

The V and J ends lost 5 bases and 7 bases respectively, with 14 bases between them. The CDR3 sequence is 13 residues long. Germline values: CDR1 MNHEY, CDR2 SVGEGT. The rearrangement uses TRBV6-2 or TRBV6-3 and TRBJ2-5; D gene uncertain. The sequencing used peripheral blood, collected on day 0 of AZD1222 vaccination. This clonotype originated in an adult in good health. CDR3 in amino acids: CASSTTTLGTQYF. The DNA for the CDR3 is TGTGCCAGCAGTACTACTACCTTAGGGACCCAGTACTTC.